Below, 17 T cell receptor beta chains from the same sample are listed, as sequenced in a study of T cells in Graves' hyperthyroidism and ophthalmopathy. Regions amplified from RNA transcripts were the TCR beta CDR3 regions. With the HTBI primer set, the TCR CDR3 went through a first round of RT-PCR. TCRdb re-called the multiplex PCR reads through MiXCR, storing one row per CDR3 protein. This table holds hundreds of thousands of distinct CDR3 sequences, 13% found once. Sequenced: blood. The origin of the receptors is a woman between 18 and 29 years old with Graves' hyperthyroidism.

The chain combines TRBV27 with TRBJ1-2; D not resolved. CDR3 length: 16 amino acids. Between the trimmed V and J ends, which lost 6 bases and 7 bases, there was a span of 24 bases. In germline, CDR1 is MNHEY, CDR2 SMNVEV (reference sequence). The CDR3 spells CASSPLGGIRPVGYTF. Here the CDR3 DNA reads TGTGCCAGCAGCCCTCTGGGAGGGATCCGTCCTGTTGGCTACACCTTC.

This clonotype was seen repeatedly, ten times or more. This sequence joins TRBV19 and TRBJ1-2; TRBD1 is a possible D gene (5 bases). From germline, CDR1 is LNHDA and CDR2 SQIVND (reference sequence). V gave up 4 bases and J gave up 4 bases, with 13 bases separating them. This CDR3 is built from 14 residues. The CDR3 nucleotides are TGTGCCAGTAGTAAGGATGGGGCGACCTATGGCTACACCTTC. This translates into CASSKDGATYGYTF.

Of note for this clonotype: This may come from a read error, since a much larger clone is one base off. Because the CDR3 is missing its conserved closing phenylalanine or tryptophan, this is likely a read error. The CDR3 DNA reads TGTGCCAGTTCTGGACAGGGGGAGCCCTACGAGCAGTACCTC. Its protein product is CASSGQGEPYEQYL. The V gene is TRBV28, the J gene TRBJ2-7; 10 bases line up with TRBD1. The CDR3 consists of 14 residues. The trim removed 9 bases at V and 2 bases at J, leaving 7 bases unmatched. CDR1 and CDR2 from the germline V gene are MDHEN and SYDVKM.

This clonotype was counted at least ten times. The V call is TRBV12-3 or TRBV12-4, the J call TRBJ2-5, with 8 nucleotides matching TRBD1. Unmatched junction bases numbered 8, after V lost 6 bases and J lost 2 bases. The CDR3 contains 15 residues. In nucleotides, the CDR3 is TGTGCCAGCAGCCGACAGGACAGGGCTCAAGAGACCCAGTACTTC. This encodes CASSRQDRAQETQYF.

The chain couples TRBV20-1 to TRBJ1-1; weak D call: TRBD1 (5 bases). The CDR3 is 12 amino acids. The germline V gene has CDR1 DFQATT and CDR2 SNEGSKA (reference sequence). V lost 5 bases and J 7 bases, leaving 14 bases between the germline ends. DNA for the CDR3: TGCAGTGCTTACCTCGGGACTGTTGAAGCTTTCTTT. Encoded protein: CSAYLGTVEAFF.

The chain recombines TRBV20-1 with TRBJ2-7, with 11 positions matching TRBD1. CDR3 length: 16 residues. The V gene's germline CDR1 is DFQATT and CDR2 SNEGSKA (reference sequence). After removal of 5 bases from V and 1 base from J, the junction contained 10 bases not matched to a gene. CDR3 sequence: CSALDGGTGGSYEQYF. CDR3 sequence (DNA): TGCAGTGCTTTGGACGGCGGGACAGGGGGTTCCTACGAGCAGTACTTC.

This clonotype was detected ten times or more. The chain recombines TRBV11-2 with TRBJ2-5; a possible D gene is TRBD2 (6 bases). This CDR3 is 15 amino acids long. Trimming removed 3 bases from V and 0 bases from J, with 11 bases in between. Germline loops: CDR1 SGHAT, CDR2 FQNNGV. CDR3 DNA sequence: TGTGCCAGCAGCTTTTTTGCGGGGAACCAAGAGACCCAGTACTTC. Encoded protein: CASSFFAGNQETQYF. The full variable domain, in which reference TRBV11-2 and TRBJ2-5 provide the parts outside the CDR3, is EAGVAQSPRYKIIEKRQSVAFWCNPISGHATLYWYQQILGQGPKLLIQFQNNGVVDDSQLPKDRFSAERLKGVDSTLKIQPAKLEDSAVYLCASSFFAGNQETQYFGPGTRLLVL.

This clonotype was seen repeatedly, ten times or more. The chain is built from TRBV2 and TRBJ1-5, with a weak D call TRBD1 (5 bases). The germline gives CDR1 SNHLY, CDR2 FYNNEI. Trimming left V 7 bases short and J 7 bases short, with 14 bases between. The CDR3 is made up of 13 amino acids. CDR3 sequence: CASTWGIRQPQHF. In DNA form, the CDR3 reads TGTGCCAGCACTTGGGGGATCCGGCAGCCCCAGCATTTT.

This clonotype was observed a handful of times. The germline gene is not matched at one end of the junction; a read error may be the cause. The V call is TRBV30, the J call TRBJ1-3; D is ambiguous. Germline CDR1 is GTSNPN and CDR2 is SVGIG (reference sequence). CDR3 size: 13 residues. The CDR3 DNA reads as TGTGCCTGGAGTGTAGGAGCTGGAAGCACCATATATTTT. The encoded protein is CAWSVGAGSTIYF.

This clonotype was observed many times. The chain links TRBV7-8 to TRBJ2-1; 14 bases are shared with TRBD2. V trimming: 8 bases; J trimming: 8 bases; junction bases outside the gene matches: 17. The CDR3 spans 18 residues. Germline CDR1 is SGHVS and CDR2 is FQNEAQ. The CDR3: CASFLTDPGLAGEYEQFF. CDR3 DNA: TGTGCCAGCTTTCTCACGGACCCGGGACTAGCGGGAGAGTATGAGCAGTTCTTC.

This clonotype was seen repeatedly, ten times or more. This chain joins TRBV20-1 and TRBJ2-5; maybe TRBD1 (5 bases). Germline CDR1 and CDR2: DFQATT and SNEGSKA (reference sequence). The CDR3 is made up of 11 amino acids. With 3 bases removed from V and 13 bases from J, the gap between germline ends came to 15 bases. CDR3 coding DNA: TGCAGTGCTAGTCTTGGGGCAGGGATGTACTTC. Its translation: CSASLGAGMYF.

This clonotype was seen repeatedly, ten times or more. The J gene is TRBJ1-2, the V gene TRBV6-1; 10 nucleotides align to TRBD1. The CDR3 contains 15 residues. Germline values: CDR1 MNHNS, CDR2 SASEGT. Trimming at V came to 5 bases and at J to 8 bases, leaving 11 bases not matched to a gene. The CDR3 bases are TGTGCCAGCAGTCAGACGGACAGGGGGGCCTACGGCTACACCTTC. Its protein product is CASSQTDRGAYGYTF.

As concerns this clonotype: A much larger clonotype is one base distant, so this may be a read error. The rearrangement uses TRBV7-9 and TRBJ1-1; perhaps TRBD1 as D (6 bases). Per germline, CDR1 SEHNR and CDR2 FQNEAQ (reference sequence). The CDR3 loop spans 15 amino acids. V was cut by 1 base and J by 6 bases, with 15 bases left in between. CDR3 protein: CASSLVSAGAPEAFF. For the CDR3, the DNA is TGTGCCAGCAGCTTAGTCTCGGCAGGGGCCCCTGAAGCTTTCTTT. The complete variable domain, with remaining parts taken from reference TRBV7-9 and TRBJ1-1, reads DTGVSQNPRHKITKRGQNVTFRCDPISEHNRLYWYRQTLGQGPEFLTYFQNEAQLEKSRLLSDRFSAERPKGSFSTLEIQRTEQGDSAMYLCASSLVSAGAPEAFFGQGTRLTVV.

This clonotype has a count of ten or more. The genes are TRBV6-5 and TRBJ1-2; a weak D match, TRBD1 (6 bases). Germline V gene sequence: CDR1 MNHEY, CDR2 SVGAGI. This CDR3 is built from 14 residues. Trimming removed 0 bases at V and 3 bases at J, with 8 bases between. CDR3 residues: CASSYSTGDYGYTF. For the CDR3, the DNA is TGTGCCAGCAGTTACTCGACAGGAGACTATGGCTACACCTTC.

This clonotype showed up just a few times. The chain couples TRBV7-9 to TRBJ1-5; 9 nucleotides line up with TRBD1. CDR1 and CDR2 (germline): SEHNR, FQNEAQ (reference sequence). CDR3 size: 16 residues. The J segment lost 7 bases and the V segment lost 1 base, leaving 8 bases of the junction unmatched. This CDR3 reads CASSLGTGDSWQPQHF. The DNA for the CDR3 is TGTGCCAGCAGCTTAGGGACAGGGGATTCGTGGCAGCCCCAGCATTTT. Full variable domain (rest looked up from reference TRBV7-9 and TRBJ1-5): DTGVSQNPRHKITKRGQNVTFRCDPISEHNRLYWYRQTLGQGPEFLTYFQNEAQLEKSRLLSDRFSAERPKGSFSTLEIQRTEQGDSAMYLCASSLGTGDSWQPQHFGDGTRLSIL.

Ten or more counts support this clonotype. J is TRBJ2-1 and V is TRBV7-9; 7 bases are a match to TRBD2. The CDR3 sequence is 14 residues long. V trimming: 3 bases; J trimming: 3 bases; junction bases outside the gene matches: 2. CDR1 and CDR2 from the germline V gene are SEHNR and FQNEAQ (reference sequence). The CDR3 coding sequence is TGTGCCAGCAGCTTGCCTAGCGGCTACAATGAGCAGTTCTTC. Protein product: CASSLPSGYNEQFF. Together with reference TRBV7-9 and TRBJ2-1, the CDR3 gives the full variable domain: DTGVSQNPRHKITKRGQNVTFRCDPISEHNRLYWYRQTLGQGPEFLTYFQNEAQLEKSRLLSDRFSAERPKGSFSTLEIQRTEQGDSAMYLCASSLPSGYNEQFFGPGTRLTVL.

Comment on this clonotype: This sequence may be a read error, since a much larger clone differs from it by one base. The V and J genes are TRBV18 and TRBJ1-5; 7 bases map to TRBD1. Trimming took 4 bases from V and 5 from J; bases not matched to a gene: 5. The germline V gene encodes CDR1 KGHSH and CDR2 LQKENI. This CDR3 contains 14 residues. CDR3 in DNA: TGTGCCAGCTCACAGGGACAGAAAGATCAGCCCCAGCATTTT. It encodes CASSQGQKDQPQHF.